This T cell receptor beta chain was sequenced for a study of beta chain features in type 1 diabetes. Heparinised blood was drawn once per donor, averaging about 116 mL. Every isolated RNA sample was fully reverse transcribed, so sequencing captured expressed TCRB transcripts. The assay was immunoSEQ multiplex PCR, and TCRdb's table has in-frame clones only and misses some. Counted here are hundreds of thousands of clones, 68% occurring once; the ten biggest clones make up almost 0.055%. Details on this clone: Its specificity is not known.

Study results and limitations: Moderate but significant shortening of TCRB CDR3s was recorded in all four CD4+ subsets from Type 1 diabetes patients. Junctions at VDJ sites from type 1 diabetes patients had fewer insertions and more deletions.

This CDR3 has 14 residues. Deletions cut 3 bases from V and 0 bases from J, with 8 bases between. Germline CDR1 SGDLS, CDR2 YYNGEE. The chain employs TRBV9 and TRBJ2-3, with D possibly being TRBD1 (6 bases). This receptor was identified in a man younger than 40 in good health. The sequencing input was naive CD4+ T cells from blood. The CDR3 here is CASSAQGSTDTQYF. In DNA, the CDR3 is TGTGCCAGCAGCGCACAGGGAAGCACAGATACGCAGTATTTT.